The clone carrying this T cell receptor (beta chain) has at least ten counts. These data belong to a study of early T cells in non-severe SARS-CoV-2 infection. TCRdb independently ran MiXCR on the 5' RACE reads; one entry per CDR3 protein. This sample has roughly 25,000 distinct CDR3 sequences, with 4.3% found just once. Germline V gene data show CDR1 as MNHNS and CDR2 as SASEGT. V gave up 0 bases and J gave up 6 bases; unmatched junction bases: 3. CDR3 size: 14 residues. This chain links TRBV6-1 with TRBJ2-3; 7 bases map to TRBD2. Input material: whole blood. The sequence came from an adult who was a healthcare worker with PCR-confirmed SARS-CoV-2 infection or an uninfected control (not recorded which). The CDR3 sequence is CASSEAGGRDTQYF. The CDR3 nucleotides read TGTGCCAGCAGTGAAGCGGGGGGGAGGGATACGCAGTATTTT.